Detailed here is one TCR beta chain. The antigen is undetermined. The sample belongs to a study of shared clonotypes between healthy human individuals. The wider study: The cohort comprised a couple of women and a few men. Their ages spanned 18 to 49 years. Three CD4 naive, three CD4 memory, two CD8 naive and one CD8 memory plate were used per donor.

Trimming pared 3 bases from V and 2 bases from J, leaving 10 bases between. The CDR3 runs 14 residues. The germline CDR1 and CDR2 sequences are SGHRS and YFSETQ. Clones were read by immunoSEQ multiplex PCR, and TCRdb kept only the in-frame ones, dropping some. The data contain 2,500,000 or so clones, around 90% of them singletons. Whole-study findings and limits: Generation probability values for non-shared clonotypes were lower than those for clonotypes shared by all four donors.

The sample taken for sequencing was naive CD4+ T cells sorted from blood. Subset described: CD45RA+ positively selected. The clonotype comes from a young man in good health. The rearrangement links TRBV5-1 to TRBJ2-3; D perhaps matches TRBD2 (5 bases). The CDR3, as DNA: TGCGCCAGCAGCTCGCGGGCGTCCACAGATACGCAGTATTTT. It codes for CASSSRASTDTQYF. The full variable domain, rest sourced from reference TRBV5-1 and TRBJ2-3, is KAGVTQTPRYLIKTRGQQVTLSCSPISGHRSVSWYQQTPGQGLQFLFEYFSETQRNKGNFPGRFSGRQFSNSRSEMNVSTLELGDSALYLCASSSRASTDTQYFGPGTRLTVL.